This T cell receptor beta chain comes out of a study of blood T cell repertoires in COVID-19. Study-level information: Donors in the United States, Italy and Spain gave samples during acute or convalescent COVID-19. Sources were T cells, B-cell-depleted T cells, or PBMCs; the material itself was cDNA or gDNA.

In the original workflow: From reference gene primer amplification, estimates of nucleated cell counts were derived. Method: immunoSEQ multiplex PCR; TCRdb's copy keeps in-frame clones and lacks some. V and J calls plus clone size are reproduced from that table; the DNA served to infer D and trimming. The sample carries some 50,000 clones, roughly four fifths recorded once. What was sequenced was peripheral blood. The sequence came from a human donor in a cohort sampled during active COVID-19.

Written as DNA, the CDR3 is TGTGCCAGCAGTGCAGGGGTTGGAAACACCATATATTTT. This translates into CASSAGVGNTIYF. This sequence joins TRBV2 and TRBJ1-3, with D possibly being TRBD1 (6 bases). With 4 bases removed from V and 3 bases from J, the gap between germline ends came to 7 bases. This CDR3 is built from 13 residues. The germline gives CDR1 SNHLY, CDR2 FYNNEI.